Presented here are 17 T cell receptor beta chains from one specimen sequenced in a study of control samples from healthy donors and cancer patients. TCRdb's table, derived via immunoSEQ multiplex PCR, lists solely in-frame clones and lacks some. The sample lists about 410,000 clones; more than 80% were seen once. Sequenced sample: PBMCs. The receptor set was obtained from a man aged 40-49 years with head and neck cancer.

The chain has TRBV2 and TRBJ2-2; no clear D. The V end lost 8 bases, the J end lost 3 bases, and 4 bases lay between the germline ends. CDR1 and CDR2 (germline): SNHLY, FYNNEI. This CDR3 is 11 amino acids long. The CDR3 DNA reads TGTGCCAGCGGAGACACCGGGGAGCTGTTTTTT. Amino acid sequence: CASGDTGELFF.

The chain employs TRBV15 and TRBJ1-3, with a possible D match to TRBD1 (5 bases). CDR3 length equals 14 residues. CDR1 and CDR2 (germline): LNHNV, YYDKDF (reference sequence). Trimming took 1 base from V and 2 from J, leaving 6 bases between them. CDR3 amino acids: CATSRAQAGNTIYF. CDR3 coding DNA: TGTGCCACCAGCAGAGCACAGGCTGGAAACACCATATATTTT.

The chain carries TRBV3-1 (or the pseudogene TRBV3-2) and TRBJ2-2; either TRBD1 or TRBD2 may supply D (6 bases each). The germline V gene encodes CDR1 LGHDT and CDR2 YNNKEL (reference sequence). The CDR3 loop spans 16 amino acids. Trimming left V 4 bases short and J 9 bases short, with 21 bases between. The CDR3 region has the DNA TGTGCCAGCAGCCCCGTTGCCTCGCTGGGGGGCCGGGAGCTGTTTTTT. It translates to CASSPVASLGGRELFF.

V and J are TRBV7-3 and TRBJ1-6; D call uncertain. CDR1 is SGHTA and CDR2 is FQGTGA in the germline V gene. The CDR3 sequence is 15 residues long. Trimming took 2 bases from V and 4 from J, leaving 9 bases between them. In nucleotides, the CDR3 is TGTGCCAGCAGCTTAGACGGCCTTTATAATTCACCCCTCCACTTT. It translates to CASSLDGLYNSPLHF. Full variable domain (missing parts from reference TRBV7-3 and TRBJ1-6): GAGVSQTPSNKVTEKGKYVELRCDPISGHTALYWYRQSLGQGPEFLIYFQGTGAADDSGLPNDRFFAVRPEGSVSTLKIQRTERGDSAVYLCASSLDGLYNSPLHFGNGTRLTVT.

The chain recombines TRBV5-1 with TRBJ2-7, with unresolved D. V was pared by 0 bases and J by 3 bases, with 10 bases between. Per the germline V gene, CDR1 is SGHRS and CDR2 is YFSETQ. CDR3 size: 14 residues. The CDR3 nucleotides read TGCGCCAGCAGCTTGGGTACCTCAGACTACGAGCAGTACTTC. It codes for CASSLGTSDYEQYF.

The rearrangement joins TRBV28 to TRBJ1-2; D call uncertain. Deletions cut 4 bases from V and 3 bases from J, with 15 bases between. The CDR3 has 15 residues. Germline V gives CDR1 MDHEN, CDR2 SYDVKM. The CDR3 DNA follows: TGTGCCAGCAGTTCACCGACGGTAATTTACTATGGCTACACCTTC. Its protein is CASSSPTVIYYGYTF.

This clone was seen a single time. The chain has TRBV5-1 and TRBJ1-4; D unclear. The CDR3 is made up of 14 amino acids. V lost 5 bases, J lost 4 bases, and 12 bases lay in between. From germline, CDR1 is SGHRS and CDR2 YFSETQ. The DNA for the CDR3 is TGCGCCAGCAGTCCCGACAACATTAATGAAAAACTGTTTTTT. Translating gives CASSPDNINEKLFF.

In DNA, the CDR3 is TGTGCCACCAAACAGGATGGCTACACCTTC. Amino acids: CATKQDGYTF. The chain recombines TRBV6-5 with TRBJ1-2; weak D call: TRBD1 (5 bases). The CDR3 has 10 amino acids. V was shortened by 10 bases and J by 6 bases, with 9 bases between the two germline ends. Germline CDR1 MNHEY, CDR2 SVGAGI.

V usage is TRBV21-1 and J usage is TRBJ1-2. TRBV21-1 is flagged as a pseudogene. This CDR3 has 16 residues. In DNA form, the CDR3 reads TGTGCCAGCAGCACCACTAGGGGCGGGGGGCCTCCGGGCTACACCTTC. Protein product: CASSTTRGGGPPGYTF.

The chain has TRBV7-8 and TRBJ1-5, with D uncertain. The CDR3 loop spans 15 amino acids. The germline gives CDR1 SGHVS, CDR2 FQNEAQ. The V end lost 5 bases, the J end lost 0 bases, and 11 bases lay between the germline ends. The CDR3 DNA follows: TGTGCCAGCAGCCCCGGGATCTATAGCAATCAGCCCCAGCATTTT. It codes for CASSPGIYSNQPQHF.

The chain combines TRBV6-5 with TRBJ1-6, with D hard to call. V was trimmed by 5 bases and J by 7 bases, leaving 6 bases between them. CDR3 length: 12 amino acids. Germline lookup yields CDR1 MNHEY and CDR2 SVGAGI. This chain's CDR3 is CASSKGNSPLHF. CDR3 coding DNA: TGTGCCAGCAGTAAGGGAAATTCACCCCTCCACTTT.

With regard to this clone: The same CDR3 also results from other DNA sequences found in this sample. The rearrangement links TRBV7-3 to TRBJ2-1; the match to TRBD2 covers 7 bases. This CDR3 is 15 amino acids long. V was clipped by 2 bases and J by 1 base; unmatched bases: 2. The germline V gene has CDR1 SGHTA and CDR2 FQGTGA. As DNA, the CDR3 is TGTGCCAGCAGCTTAGGCGGGGGATCCTACAATGAGCAGTTCTTC. It translates to CASSLGGGSYNEQFF. Full variable domain (rest looked up from reference TRBV7-3 and TRBJ2-1): GAGVSQTPSNKVTEKGKYVELRCDPISGHTALYWYRQSLGQGPEFLIYFQGTGAADDSGLPNDRFFAVRPEGSVSTLKIQRTERGDSAVYLCASSLGGGSYNEQFFGPGTRLTVL.

This chain joins TRBV9 and TRBJ1-3; D not resolved. CDR1 is SGDLS, CDR2 YYNGEE, per germline. Trimming pared 4 bases from V and 0 bases from J, leaving 8 bases between. This CDR3 spans 14 amino acids. The CDR3 coding sequence is TGTGCCAGCAGCCAGAGCCTCTCTGGAAACACCATATATTTT. Translation: CASSQSLSGNTIYF.

The J gene is TRBJ1-1, the V gene TRBV28; a possible D gene is TRBD1 (6 bases). The CDR3 spans 17 residues. Trimming stripped 8 bases from V and 1 base from J, with 23 bases between. Germline-derived CDR1 and CDR2 are MDHEN and SYDVKM. Here the CDR3 reads CASSPASLQGANTEAFF. The DNA of the CDR3 is TGTGCCAGCTCCCCCGCCTCCCTACAGGGCGCGAACACTGAAGCTTTCTTT.

This rearrangement joins TRBV7-3 to TRBJ2-5; a possible D gene is TRBD1 (5 bases). Trimming shortened V by 6 bases and J by 5 bases, and 10 bases separated the two germline ends. This CDR3 contains 12 residues. Germline V gene data show CDR1 as SGHTA and CDR2 as FQGTGA. CDR3 in DNA: TGTGCCAGCAGTCAGGGTGGGGAGACCCAGTACTTC. This translates into CASSQGGETQYF.

The J gene is TRBJ2-3, the V gene TRBV28; TRBD2 matches 7 bases. The CDR3 covers 14 residues. Germline trimming cut 5 bases from V and 5 bases from J; bases unmatched to any gene: 7. The germline V gene encodes CDR1 MDHEN and CDR2 SYDVKM. The CDR3 DNA sequence: TGTGCCAGCAGTCCTCCGGGGAGGGGAGATACGCAGTATTTT. Translating it yields CASSPPGRGDTQYF.

The rearrangement links TRBV30 to TRBJ1-2, with D perhaps TRBD1 (5 bases). Trimming stripped 5 bases from V and 2 bases from J, with 18 bases between. The CDR3 contains 15 residues. Looked up from germline, CDR1 is GTSNPN and CDR2 is SVGIG (reference sequence). CDR3 loop: CAWGGTPEENYGYTF. Written as DNA, the CDR3 is TGTGCCTGGGGAGGGACCCCCGAGGAGAACTATGGCTACACCTTC.